This T cell receptor (beta chain) appears in the sequencing data of a study of blood T cell repertoires in COVID-19. At the level of the study: COVID-19 samples collected from the United States, Italy and Spain covered acute and convalescent phases. Sources were T cells, B-cell-depleted T cells, or PBMCs; the material itself was cDNA or gDNA.

Trimming removed 5 bases at V and 0 bases at J, with 17 bases between. In germline, CDR1 is MNHEY, CDR2 SMNVEV (reference sequence). This CDR3 has 17 amino acids. Methods used by the authors: Reference gene primer amplification gave nucleated cell count estimates. The method was immunoSEQ multiplex PCR; TCRdb's version includes in-frame clones alone and lacks a portion of them. The V and J calls and clone size come from that table; D and trimming were worked out from the DNA. This table has around 85,000 clones, roughly 82% appearing once. The sample comprised peripheral blood. The receptor was isolated from a man between 50 and 59 years old with active COVID-19. The gene calls are TRBV27 and TRBJ2-1, with D maybe TRBD1 (6 bases). This chain's CDR3 is CASSTRQEPSSYNEQFF. For the CDR3, the DNA is TGTGCCAGCAGTACTAGACAGGAACCTTCCTCCTACAATGAGCAGTTCTTC.